This TCR beta chain was sequenced during a study of siplizumab effects on memory and regulatory T cells. Study conclusions and caveats: A minor fraction of alloreactive clones, and no more, mapped to unstimulated subsets. Naive T cells, seemingly more diverse than memory cells, seemed major alloresponse contributors. Many proliferating CD4+ or CD8+ clones remained unclassified. Roughly 75-95% of them could not be assigned either a naive or a memory phenotype. Siplizumab led to significantly less abundant alloreactive sequences that could be traced back to unstimulated CD4+ memory cells.

The assay was immunoSEQ multiplex PCR, and TCRdb's table has in-frame clones only and misses some. The table shows tens of thousands of clones, with approximately 93% occurring only once. Between the trimmed V and J ends, which lost 3 bases and 4 bases, there was a span of 18 bases. This CDR3 has 17 amino acids. CDR1 PRHDT and CDR2 FYEKMQ come from the germline V gene (reference sequence). Concerning this clone itself: Its specificity is unknown.

This chain links TRBV13 with TRBJ2-2; D ambiguous. The sample consisted of CD8+ T cells sorted from blood. This clonotype was sampled from a human donor in good health. CDR3 bases: TGTGCCAGCAGCTTTTATCTCCCAATCGCTGGCACCGGGGAGCTGTTTTTT. Translating it yields CASSFYLPIAGTGELFF.